These 17 T cell receptor beta chains originate from one sample sequenced in a study of blood T cell repertoires in COVID-19 (dated by TCRdb to about 2020). Library preparation employed the immunoSEQ multiplex PCR assay. The table comes from immuneACCESS by way of TCRdb, which keeps in-frame sequences with V and J called. Part of the clones is missing from these tables; in studies checked, under half for an unresolved V gene and the rest for unknown reasons. The sample records fewer than 55,000 clones, 80% to 85% of which are singletons. About 22% of the sample rests with the top ten. Sequencing was done on a sample of peripheral blood. Receptors were obtained from a woman aged 80 or older with COVID-19, enrolled during active disease.

The chain uses TRBV6-5 and TRBJ2-7; a weak D match, TRBD2 (5 bases). CDR1 and CDR2 (germline): MNHEY, SVGAGI. The CDR3 spans 14 residues. Trimming stripped 5 bases from V and 1 base from J, with 12 bases between. CDR3 sequence (DNA): TGTGCCAGCAGTCAGCGGACCGAATCCTACGAGCAGTACTTC. Protein sequence: CASSQRTESYEQYF.

This clone was seen a handful of times. This chain links TRBV11-2 with TRBJ1-2, with TRBD1 as a possible D gene (6 bases). Trimming pared 5 bases from V and 4 bases from J, leaving 20 bases between. The CDR3 is made up of 16 amino acids. Per the germline V gene, CDR1 is SGHAT and CDR2 is FQNNGV. The chain's CDR3 is CASSPFPRGTGYGYTF. In DNA, the CDR3 is TGTGCCAGCAGCCCTTTCCCCAGGGGAACAGGCTATGGCTACACCTTC.

V usage is TRBV3-1 (or the pseudogene TRBV3-2) and J usage is TRBJ2-2; TRBD2 aligns across 11 bases. The CDR3 length is 18 residues. J lost 7 bases, V lost 1 base, and 11 bases had no gene match. Germline loops: CDR1 LGHDT, CDR2 YNNKEL (reference sequence). DNA of the CDR3: TGTGCCAGCAGCCAAGCTCCGACTAGCGGGGCCCGGGTCGGGGAGCTGTTTTTT. It specifies CASSQAPTSGARVGELFF.

This chain joins TRBV11-2 and TRBJ2-1; 11 bases are shared with TRBD2. Losses at the gene ends were 3 bases for V and 6 bases for J; bases not matched to a gene: 1. This CDR3 comprises 14 residues. Germline-derived CDR1 and CDR2 are SGHAT and FQNNGV. The CDR3 DNA is TGTGCCAGCAGCTTTAGCGGGAGGGGCAATGAGCAGTTCTTC. Protein sequence: CASSFSGRGNEQFF.

The sample holds one count of this clone. The CDR3 nucleotides read TGTGCCATCAGTGAGTCGACAGGGCTTGCCTATGGCTACACCTTC. Residues: CAISESTGLAYGYTF. This chain joins TRBV10-3 and TRBJ1-2, with 7 bases lining up with TRBD1. The germline V gene encodes CDR1 ENHRY and CDR2 SYGVKD. The length of the CDR3 is 15 residues. Germline trimming cut 0 bases from V and 4 bases from J; bases unmatched to any gene: 5.

The rearrangement joins TRBV11-2 to TRBJ1-4; TRBD1 is a possible D gene (5 bases). The V and J ends lost 4 bases and 4 bases respectively, with 10 bases between them. Germline assignment: CDR1 SGHAT and CDR2 FQNNGV. This CDR3 region has 14 residues. The CDR3 here is CASSWGGFNEKLFF. CDR3 nucleotides: TGTGCCAGCAGCTGGGGGGGGTTTAATGAAAAACTGTTTTTT.

The genes are TRBV27 and TRBJ1-2; 9 positions match TRBD1. V dropped 5 bases and J dropped 5; count of bases not matched to a gene: 3. The CDR3 runs 13 residues. Germline V CDR1 and CDR2: MNHEY, SMNVEV (reference sequence). CDR3: CASSKTGGYGYTF. The CDR3 region has the DNA TGTGCCAGCAGTAAGACAGGGGGATATGGCTACACCTTC.

V usage is TRBV6-5 and J usage is TRBJ2-1; 7 positions agree with TRBD2. The V segment lost 7 bases and the J segment 6 bases; nucleotides outside the gene matches: 6. CDR3 length: 13 residues. Germline V CDR1 and CDR2: MNHEY, SVGAGI. The CDR3 spells CASIPGGGNEQFF. The CDR3 DNA is TGTGCCAGCATCCCGGGAGGAGGCAATGAGCAGTTCTTC.

The chain combines TRBV19 with TRBJ2-2, with 9 bases fitting TRBD1. Germline V CDR1 and CDR2: LNHDA, SQIVND (reference sequence). This CDR3 is built from 14 residues. Trimming cost V 4 bases and J 5 bases; bases outside gene matches: 2. The CDR3 loop is CASSTTGGTGELFF. CDR3 DNA: TGTGCCAGTAGTACGACAGGGGGAACCGGGGAGCTGTTTTTT.

The chain couples TRBV6-6 to TRBJ2-7; 7 bases are a match to TRBD1. Looked up from germline, CDR1 is MNHNY and CDR2 is SVGAGI (reference sequence). V shed 10 bases and J 1 base; nucleotides not matched to a gene: 4. The CDR3 is made up of 12 amino acids. CDR3 in DNA: TGTGCCACACGACAGGGTTCCTACGAGCAGTACTTC. This gives the protein CATRQGSYEQYF.

CDR3 in amino acids: CAWSRGSNYGYTF. Written as DNA, the CDR3 is TGTGCCTGGAGTCGGGGTTCTAACTATGGCTACACCTTC. The chain has TRBV30 and TRBJ1-2; D is unclear. There are 13 residues in the CDR3. The V gene's germline CDR1 is GTSNPN and CDR2 SVGIG (reference sequence). V dropped 2 bases and J dropped 0 bases, with 7 bases sitting between them.

J is TRBJ2-1 and V is TRBV9, with 10 positions matching TRBD2. From germline, CDR1 is SGDLS and CDR2 YYNGEE. The CDR3 has 14 residues. The V gene end was trimmed by 6 bases and the J gene end by 8 bases; junction bases not matched to a gene: 8. The CDR3 nucleotides are TGTGCCAGCACCAGGTCCGGGACTAGCGATGAGCAGTTCTTC. The encoded protein is CASTRSGTSDEQFF.

The chain combines TRBV19 with TRBJ1-5; D call uncertain. Per germline, CDR1 LNHDA and CDR2 SQIVND (reference sequence). The CDR3 is 15 residues long. V lost 7 bases and J 0 bases, leaving 13 bases between the germline ends. CDR3 DNA sequence: TGTGCCAGTAACCCTCTGCAGAATAGCAATCAGCCCCAGCATTTT. This sequence encodes CASNPLQNSNQPQHF.

The chain employs TRBV14 and TRBJ1-4, with D perhaps matching TRBD1 (5 bases). The length of the CDR3 is 15 residues. CDR1 SGHDN and CDR2 FVKESK come from the germline V gene. V was trimmed by 2 bases and J by 0 bases, leaving 7 bases between them. DNA of the CDR3: TGTGCCAGCAGCCAATACAGGACAACTAATGAAAAACTGTTTTTT. Its translation: CASSQYRTTNEKLFF.

V is TRBV6-5 and J is TRBJ2-7; 7 bases map to TRBD2. Trimming cost V 0 bases and J 3 bases; bases outside gene matches: 2. Germline-derived CDR1 and CDR2 are MNHEY and SVGAGI. CDR3 length: 14 amino acids. The CDR3 bases are TGTGCCAGCAGTTACTCGCGGGGGAACTACGAGCAGTACTTC. Translated: CASSYSRGNYEQYF.

Only one count was recorded for this clone. The chain has TRBV18 and TRBJ2-1; 7 positions agree with TRBD2. J lost 2 bases, V lost 3 bases, and 10 bases had no gene match. CDR1 and CDR2 from the germline V gene are KGHSH and LQKENI. The CDR3 sequence is 17 residues long. The CDR3 reads CASSPGIREGPYNEQFF. The CDR3, as DNA: TGTGCCAGCTCACCGGGCATCAGGGAGGGCCCCTACAATGAGCAGTTCTTC.

V is TRBV3-1 (or the pseudogene TRBV3-2) and J is TRBJ1-4, with unresolved D. The CDR3 sequence is 11 residues long. V was clipped by 3 bases and J by 14 bases, with 10 bases between them. The germline gives CDR1 LGHDT, CDR2 YNNKEL (reference sequence). The CDR3: CASSHSSRLFF. CDR3 nucleotides: TGTGCCAGCAGCCACTCCTCTAGGCTGTTTTTT.